This paragraph covers one T cell receptor beta chain sequence. This clonotype was observed many times. The antigen this receptor binds is unknown. Within one base of it there is no much larger clone, and no base qualities were kept. This specimen comes from a study of identical twins (dated by TCRdb to about 2016). Background on the whole study: To test whether fetal clonotypes persist, the study used deep sequencing on TCR alpha and beta repertoires from monozygotic twins, unrelated adults of various ages, and cord blood. To rule out contamination, the twin experiments were replicated at different times with different library preparation protocols. Results and caveats for the whole study, not just this receptor: Because the same donors could not be followed over many years, conclusions were based on cross-sectional statistical analysis. A weaker excess of twin sharing was found in beta out-of-frame sequences because the signal-to-noise ratio was lowered by fewer shared sequences. Out-of-frame TCR alpha sharing in monozygotic twins was systematically underestimated by recombination models, whereas sharing between unrelated individuals was in agreement with the recombination models. Invariant T cells such as MAIT and iNKT could partly confound zero-insertion analyses, although diverse VJ usage argued against such confounding for most clonotypes. Fewer insertions were carried by abundant cord blood beta clonotypes, a similar but weaker trend appeared in young adult naive repertoires, and no such trend appeared in memory repertoires. Compared with coincidental sharing between unrelated individuals, out-of-frame TCR alpha sequences shared between twins had an excess of sequences with low generation probability.

The protocol used for the library was 5' RACE. The listed sequencing device is Illumina HiSeq 2000. A universal primer binding site was added through template switching, and the final cDNA carried a unique molecular identifier so that TCR cDNA molecules could be counted accurately. First-strand cDNA for TCR alpha and beta chains was synthesized from specific primers in the conserved constant-segment region. To control for contamination, every cDNA library carried two barcodes: a SMART-Mk sample barcode plus Illumina barcodes. TruSeq adapter sequences and Illumina sample barcodes were added in two successive PCR steps. The Illumina HiSeq platform was used with custom primers to sequence TCR alpha and beta cDNA libraries. In the authors' own workflow: Raw reads were processed with MiGEC to extract unique molecular identifiers, and MiXCR was used to determine CDR3 positions. Recombination models were inferred per individual with the repgenHMM and IGoR tools using an EM algorithm. The tcR package in R was used for shared clonotype analysis, with sharing normalized by the product of cloneset sizes. To study raw recombination free of thymic and clonal selection effects, out-of-frame nonproductive sequences were analyzed. TCRdb redid the processing of the public reads, applying fastp at Q25 and MiXCR, and retained in-frame beta chains. Each record represents a unique CDR3 protein, reported with the most common genes and DNA among its rows. TCRdb, not the authors, supplied the V and J calls. The sample data list about 530,000 distinct CDR3 sequences, and nearly 15% of these were observed just once. The ten top clones hold 0.35% to 0.45% of the sample.

Including the terminal cysteine and phenylalanine, the CDR3 comprises 16 residues. Only the CDR3 DNA is retained, 48 bases long and in frame from the first base. Trimming costs V 1 base and J 0 bases, and their ends lie 9 bases apart. As encoded in the germline V gene, CDR1 is SGHTA while CDR2 is FQGNSA. Every donor in the study was a healthy Caucasian. Three pairs of female monozygotic twins, all aged about 18 to 29 years, made up the twin cohort. Positive isolation kits from Invitrogen were used to isolate the CD4+ and CD8+ T cell populations. This sample also belongs to another study, concerning yellow fever vaccine responses in identical twins. Looking at the second paper: The T cell response to vaccination in identical twins was reported by the authors to appear partly convergent and partly personalized. The study precisely tracked vaccine-responding T cell clones in identical twins.

Sequenced input: CD4+ T cells sorted from blood. The sequence was obtained from a woman in her late teens or twenties in good health. The chain uses TRBV7-2 and TRBJ1-4; 5 matching bases give a weak D call of TRBD1. The CDR3 corresponds to CASSLVARATNEKLFF. The DNA sequence is given as TGTGCCAGCAGCTTAGTAGCCAGGGCAACTAATGAAAAACTGTTTTTT.